Sequencing of this T cell receptor beta chain was carried out in a study of cytomegalovirus exposure and HLA in healthy donors listed by TCRdb under 2017. Turning to the overall study: According to an earlier analysis of a few hundred of the donors, some 180 million T cells yielded 95 million to 140 million unique TCR beta sequences and 250 to 350 Gb of sequence data. Approximately 310 gigabases of sequencing data and approximately 80 million unique TCR sequences were included in an early release covering roughly 700 HLA-typed donors. Of the roughly 400 genotyped donors, less than 85% were placed in the genetic ancestry cluster associated with self-reported Caucasian donors. The study was designed to test whether signatures of past pathogen exposure could be identified by cataloging public T cell receptors. The T cell repertoires of under 700 subjects were profiled by immunosequencing and related to cytomegalovirus serostatus. A separate validation cohort of more than 100 different subjects was used in addition to the 666-subject first cohort. To predict cytomegalovirus infection status, the study brought together high-throughput TCR immunosequencing, statistical association of individual TCRs with disease status, and machine learning. A later analysis re-examined previously published TCR beta repertoires from more than 650 donors and added high-resolution HLA genotyping to investigate patterns of TCR occurrence. Rather than using new phenotypic data, the later analysis identified candidate immune exposures from TCR beta sequences and from how often those sequences occurred across donors. To decide whether each TCR beta V gene segment behaved as functional or pseudogenic, an earlier analysis of 587 of the donors relied on high-throughput TCR beta sequencing. Donor age, sex, ethnicity and CMV serostatus were compiled alongside the repertoire data. A later genetic analysis used genome-wide SNP genotypes for 398 of the 666 donors, treating that subset as a discovery cohort. All discovery cohort repertoires had been generated on a single sequencing platform. Both class I and class II loci were covered by HLA typing, at four-digit resolution. The number of typed donors differed by locus: roughly 620-630 for A, B, C, DRB1 and DQB1; some 500 for DQA1; around 610 for DPA1; and 400 to 480 for DPB1. Several DR-DQ haplotypes were handled as single units for association and clustering, since linkage in the cohort was strong. Across approximately 400 genotyped donors of the cohort, an average of about 240,000 unique TCR beta nucleotide sequences per donor were sequenced, and 15% to 20% of those sequences were non-productive. Findings and caveats that apply to the study as a whole: Assigning TCR associations to individual alleles was difficult when HLA alleles, especially DR and DQ, strongly co-occurred. In a later analysis, several top co-occurrence clusters were reported to appear linked to parvovirus B19, influenza, CMV and Epstein-Barr virus. Because some donors lacked HLA typing at each locus, the association tests relied only on the typed subset. Correlated functional status among segregating V segments might reflect linkage disequilibrium, but an unknown experimental factor could not be ruled out. Some IMGT-functional V segments, including TRBV6-2 and TRBV6-3, could not be told apart with the 87-base-pair reads, so those segments were excluded. A later analysis associated about 17,000 TCR beta sequences with specific HLA alleles at a false discovery rate of 0.05. The classifier was reported to diagnose cytomegalovirus status with high specificity and sensitivity in both the original cohort and the validation cohort. A later analysis found that TCR association rates varied across HLA loci, with DRB1 alleles showing the most associated TCRs and HLA-C alleles the fewest. Presence/absence analyses assumed roughly uniform sequencing depth across donors, an assumption that may not hold. For the cohort, immune exposure information was limited to CMV serostatus. The sequencing pipeline was judged likely to have produced a cluster of highly shared sequence variants as a technical artifact. It was suggested by the authors that the approach could potentially be generalized to other disease states and immunological phenotypes. An association between a missense DCLRE1C variant and V-gene and J-gene trimming of TCR beta chains was found in a later genetic analysis and replicated in an independent cohort. According to a later analysis, most CMV-associated TCR beta chains appeared to be HLA-restricted, and the HLA associations seemed to be driven largely by CMV exposure. A further reported finding was that TCR beta sequences accurately predicted the HLA-A and HLA-B alleles for most subjects in the first cohort. The earlier analysis of about 600 of the donors excluded some 16 rarely observed V segments, including chromosome 9 orphons, because counts were too low. In a later genetic analysis, fewer N-insertions in productive TCRs were reported among donors in an Asian-associated ancestry cluster than the roughly 670-donor mean. An earlier analysis of 450 to 750 of the donors showed that most TCR beta V segments appeared in productive rearrangements either about 87% or about 30% of the time, which broadly matched IMGT annotations. In vitro tests confirmed that a few of the cytomegalovirus-associated TCR beta chains recognize cytomegalovirus antigens. Most TCR sequences were observed very rarely across donors, whereas some public TCRs were present in many individuals. A later analysis found that HLA-associated TCR beta chains were more clonally expanded and had lower generation probabilities than equally common non-associated chains. In the study, around 160 TCR beta chains were listed as associated with cytomegalovirus. This cohort had only TCR beta chains sequenced, and the lack of alpha or paired-chain data limited which features could be detected.

CDR1 and CDR2, looked up from the germline V gene, are MGHRA and YSYEKL. Reading from cysteine to phenylalanine, the CDR3 counts 13 amino acids. Solely the CDR3 DNA is kept, with 39 bases framed from the first base. V is pared back by 1 base and J by 2 bases, with 6 bases lying between the germline termini. Library preparation was by the immunoSEQ multiplex PCR assay. For the multiplex PCR, a mixture combining 60 forward primers for TCR Vbeta segments and 13 reverse primers for TCR Jbeta segments was used. The CDR3 region of rearranged TCR beta genes was amplified from genomic DNA by a multiplex PCR assay. The Illumina HiSeq System was used to sequence the amplified TCR beta libraries as 87-base-pair reads. Concerning the study's data processing: In a later analysis, some 80 million unique TCR beta chains were counted across the approximately 620 repertoires, and roughly 11 million of these chains were shared by at least two donors. To remove PCR and sequencing errors, raw reads were error-corrected and collapsed into unique sequences using a nearest-neighbor algorithm that merged closely related sequences. Alignment of CDR3 sequences to IMGT reference sequences was used to assign V, D and J gene segments. For a sequence to be retained, at least a six-nucleotide match to both a V gene segment and a J gene segment was required. Rearrangements were classified as productive when the CDR3 lacked stop codons and remained in frame with V and J, and all other rearrangements were classified as non-productive. Following IMGT convention, CDR3 was defined as the stretch from the second conserved V-encoded cysteine up to the conserved J-encoded phenylalanine. The earlier analysis of a few hundred of the donors excluded sequences that lacked an unambiguous match to a single V gene segment. An earlier analysis of 587 of the donors called V segments functional above 56.7% productive rearrangements and segregating when the between-donor standard deviation exceeded 5%. A statistical classification framework was built to diagnose cytomegalovirus status from the catalog of TCR beta chain sequences. A later analysis assigned V and J genes by comparing TCR nucleotide sequences with IMGT/GENE-DB human TR gene sequences. Using the TCRdist pipeline, a later analysis assigned CDR3 sequences along with most-parsimonious VDJ recombination scenarios. In a later analysis, every TCR beta chain was defined by the combination of its CDR3 amino acid sequence and its V-gene family, and reads without a unique V-gene family were dropped. In a later analysis, around 650 highly shared, low-generation-probability nucleotide sequences were removed to address suspected cross-contamination and a sequencing artifact. In a later analysis, a clonal expansion index for each public chain was calculated from normalized within-repertoire ranks of inferred template counts. In a later analysis, generation probabilities were computed using a VDJ recombination model fitted to out-of-frame rearrangements, and the results were checked against IGoR. A later analysis scored TCR-TCR, TCR-HLA and TCR-CMV co-occurrence with hypergeometric tests, applying a repertoire-size bias correction to TCR pairs. In a later analysis, false discovery rates were estimated by permuting HLA or CMV assignments 20 times. In a later analysis, co-occurring TCRs were grouped using DBSCAN, and TCRdist sequence similarity was added for clustering within HLA-allele-positive subsets. Repertoires with fewer than 30,000 or more than 120,000 public chains, plus five repertoires with anomalous nucleotide sharing, were excluded from co-occurrence clustering. TCRdb re-hosts the immuneACCESS table, in-frame sequences only. Its copies lack some clones; in the studies checked, an unresolved V gene accounts for under half of them, and the cause for the rest is not known. That table gives V, J and clone size, and the DNA gave D and trimming. The sample profile shows about 180,000 clones; around four fifths of them were found once. The top ten hold 1.5% to 2% of the sample.

A single count supports this clone. What antigen it recognizes has not been identified. Within one base of it there is no much larger clone, and no base qualities were kept. The cohort consisted of more than 650 healthy bone marrow donors. At the time of sampling, every cohort member was nominally healthy, though immune exposures that went unrecorded were likely present. The donor was CMV seronegative and was included in the group of hundreds of seronegative cohort members. A peripheral blood sample was collected from each donor, and TCR beta sequencing was performed on peripheral blood mononuclear cells. The Qiagen DNeasy Blood Extraction Kit was used to extract genomic DNA from the blood cell samples.

This receptor chain uses TRBV4-1 and TRBJ2-7, with no D gene named confidently. Specimen: PBMCs. The source of this sequence is a woman aged 25 to 39 in good health and CMV-seronegative. The CDR3 amino acid sequence is: CASSQVAAYEQYF. The nucleotide sequence is given as TGCGCCAGCAGCCAAGTGGCAGCCTACGAGCAGTACTTC.